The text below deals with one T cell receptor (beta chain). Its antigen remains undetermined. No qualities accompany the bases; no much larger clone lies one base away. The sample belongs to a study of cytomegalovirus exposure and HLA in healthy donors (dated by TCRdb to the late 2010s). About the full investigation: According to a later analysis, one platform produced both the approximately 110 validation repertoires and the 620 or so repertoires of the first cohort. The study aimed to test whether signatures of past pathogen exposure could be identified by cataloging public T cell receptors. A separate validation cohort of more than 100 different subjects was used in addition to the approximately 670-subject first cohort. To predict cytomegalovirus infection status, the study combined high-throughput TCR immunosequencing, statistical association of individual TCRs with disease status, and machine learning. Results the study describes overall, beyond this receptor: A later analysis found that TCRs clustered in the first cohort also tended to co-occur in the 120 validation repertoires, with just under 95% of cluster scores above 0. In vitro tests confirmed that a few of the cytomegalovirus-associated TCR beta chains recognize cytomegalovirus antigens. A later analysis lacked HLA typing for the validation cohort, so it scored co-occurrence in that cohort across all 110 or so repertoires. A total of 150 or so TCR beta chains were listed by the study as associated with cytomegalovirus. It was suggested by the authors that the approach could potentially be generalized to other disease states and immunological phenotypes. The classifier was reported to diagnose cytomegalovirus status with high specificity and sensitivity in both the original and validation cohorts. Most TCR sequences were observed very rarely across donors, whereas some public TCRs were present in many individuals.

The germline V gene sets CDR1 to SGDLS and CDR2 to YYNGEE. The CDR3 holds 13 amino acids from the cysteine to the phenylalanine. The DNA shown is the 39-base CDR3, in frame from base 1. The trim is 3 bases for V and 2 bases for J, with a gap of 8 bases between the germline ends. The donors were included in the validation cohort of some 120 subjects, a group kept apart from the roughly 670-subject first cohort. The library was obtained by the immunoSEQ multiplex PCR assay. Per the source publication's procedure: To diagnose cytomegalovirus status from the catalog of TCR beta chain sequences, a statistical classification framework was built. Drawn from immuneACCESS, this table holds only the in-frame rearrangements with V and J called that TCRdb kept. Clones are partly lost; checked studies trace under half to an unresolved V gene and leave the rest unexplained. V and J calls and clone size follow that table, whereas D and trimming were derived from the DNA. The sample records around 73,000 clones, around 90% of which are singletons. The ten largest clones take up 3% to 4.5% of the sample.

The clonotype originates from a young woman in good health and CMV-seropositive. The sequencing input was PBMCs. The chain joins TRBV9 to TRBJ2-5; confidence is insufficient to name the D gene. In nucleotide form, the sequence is TGTGCCAGCAGCGCCCAGGCACAAGAGACCCAGTACTTC. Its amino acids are CASSAQAQETQYF.